This T cell receptor beta chain was captured in a study of T cell responses to AZD1222 COVID-19 vaccine. General study points: Donor demographics were predominantly white British with a female majority; clonal diversity may be underestimated. No day 14 peak samples; only post-peak repertoires were characterized.

V was clipped by 4 bases and J by 0 bases, with 16 bases between them. The CDR3 is 17 residues long. Germline loops: CDR1 LGHDT, CDR2 YNNKEL (reference sequence). Remarks on this clone: Its cognate antigen is unknown.

Data came from immunoSEQ multiplex PCR; TCRdb stores just in-frame clones and leaves some out. The data contain around 200,000 clones, 88% of them singletons. This chain uses TRBV3-1 (or the pseudogene TRBV3-2) with TRBJ2-4; TRBD1 is a possible D gene (6 bases). The TCR sequence derives from an adult in good health. This material consisted of peripheral blood, taken on day 0 of AZD1222 vaccination. Here the CDR3 DNA reads TGTGCCAGCAGCCCCAGGGACACCTCCTTAGCCAAAAACATTCAGTACTTC. Translated, it gives CASSPRDTSLAKNIQYF.